Listed below are T cell receptor beta chains from one sample, sequenced in a study of CD8+CD57+ T cells in acquired aplastic anemia. MiXCR, applied by TCRdb to the reads, yields one record per CDR3 protein. The sample yields around 150,000 distinct CDR3 sequences, around 48% seen once. The sample taken for sequencing was sorted CD4+, CD8+, or CD8+CD57+ T cells (not recorded which) from PBMCs. The receptors were sampled from a human donor with aplastic anemia. Each CDR3 is given with its conserved first and last residue. The order of the fields is clone size, V gene, J gene, D gene, CDR3 protein, CDR3 DNA. A D gene is named only where the DNA matches it firmly. Some rows have no size entry. The others give once, few or many, or a class for an expanded clone.

.	TRBV29-1	TRBJ1-1	.	CSVVSGSNMNTEAFF	TGCAGCGTTGTATCGGGATCCAACATGAACACTGAAGCTTTCTTT
.	TRBV20-1	TRBJ1-2	.	CSANARALSLNYGYTF	TGCAGTGCAAACGCCAGGGCACTTTCCCTAAACTATGGCTACACCTTC
.	TRBV24-1	TRBJ2-2	TRBD2	CATSDPSLAGNTGELFF	TGTGCCACCAGTGACCCATCACTAGCGGGAAACACCGGGGAGCTGTTTTTT
many	TRBV30	TRBJ2-7	TRBD2	CAWKGLAGEQYF	TGTGCCTGGAAGGGACTAGCGGGCGAGCAGTACTTC
many	TRBV20-1	TRBJ1-2	.	CSARDVKGRDGYTF	TGCAGTGCTAGAGATGTAAAAGGGCGCGATGGCTACACCTTC
few	TRBV30	TRBJ1-5	.	CAWSVHGNQPQHF	TGTGCCTGGAGTGTACACGGGAATCAGCCCCAGCATTTT
.	TRBV24-1	TRBJ2-6	.	CATSDAVSSGANVLTF	TGTGCCACCAGTGATGCTGTCTCCTCTGGGGCCAACGTCCTGACTTTC
.	TRBV2	TRBJ2-7	.	CASSYSGQGGEQYF	TGTGCCAGCAGTTACTCAGGGCAGGGTGGGGAGCAGTACTTC
.	TRBV6-5	TRBJ2-7	.	CAGSYGGGGSEQYF	TGTGCCGGCAGTTATGGTGGAGGGGGGTCCGAGCAGTACTTC
many	TRBV12-3/TRBV12-4	TRBJ2-1	.	CASSTTSGGNNEQFF	TGTGCCAGCAGTACAACCTCGGGTGGAAACAATGAGCAGTTCTTC
many	TRBV2	TRBJ2-1	.	CAVQGALNNEQFF	TGTGCCGTTCAAGGTGCCCTTAACAATGAGCAGTTCTTC
few	TRBV7-9	TRBJ2-7	.	CASSPLGNTYEQYF	TGTGCCAGCAGCCCTTTGGGAAACACCTACGAGCAGTACTTC
.	TRBV12-3/TRBV12-4	TRBJ2-5	.	CASGGGGKETQYF	TGTGCCAGCGGGGGGGGGGGCAAAGAGACCCAGTACTTC
many	TRBV2	TRBJ2-3	TRBD2	CASSDVPLAGRTDTQYF	TGTGCCAGCAGTGATGTTCCTCTAGCGGGCCGCACAGATACGCAGTATTTT
hyperexpanded	TRBV9	TRBJ1-6	.	CASSPPGDRLHF	TGTGCCAGCAGCCCCCCGGGGGACCGTCTCCACTTT
.	TRBV2	TRBJ1-2	TRBD1	CASRTQGQGWDTF	TGTGCCAGCAGGACCCAAGGACAGGGGTGGGACACCTTC
.	TRBV24-1	TRBJ2-3	.	CATSSIDTQYF	TGTGCCACCAGTTCGATAGATACGCAGTATTTT
.	TRBV19	TRBJ2-5	TRBD1	CASSVQGLEETQYF	TGTGCCAGTAGTGTACAGGGGTTGGAAGAGACCCAGTACTTC
.	TRBV9	TRBJ1-6	.	CASTLDSANSPLHF	TGTGCCAGCACCCTGGACAGCGCAAATTCACCCCTCCACTTT
few	TRBV2	TRBJ1-1	.	CASIGQELMNTEAFF	TGTGCCAGCATTGGGCAAGAACTCATGAACACTGAAGCTTTCTTT
.	TRBV29-1	TRBJ2-2	TRBD2	CSGAHGTSGSGELFF	TGCAGCGGCGCACACGGGACTAGCGGTTCCGGGGAGCTGTTTTTT
.	TRBV20-1	TRBJ2-7	TRBD2	CSAPQREGSREQYF	TGCAGTGCTCCACAGCGGGAGGGATCGAGAGAGCAGTACTTC
.	TRBV5-4	TRBJ2-7	TRBD2	CASSLVDGGVSSYEQYF	TGTGCCAGCAGCTTAGTCGACGGGGGGGTGAGCTCCTACGAGCAGTACTTC
.	TRBV2	TRBJ1-2	.	CASSLPGQGYTF	TGTGCCAGCAGTTTACCAGGGCAAGGCTACACCTTC
.	TRBV15	TRBJ2-7	.	CATSNGGPTYEQYF	TGTGCCACCAGCAATGGGGGGCCCACCTACGAGCAGTACTTC
many	TRBV30	TRBJ2-3	.	CAWSVGGSRTDTQYF	TGTGCCTGGAGTGTGGGTGGGAGTCGCACAGATACGCAGTATTTT
.	TRBV19	TRBJ1-2	.	CASSIDRGNYGYTF	TGTGCCAGTAGTATAGATCGCGGGAACTATGGCTACACCTTC
many	TRBV15	TRBJ2-7	.	CATSRPPSYRPYEQYF	TGTGCCACCAGCCGACCGCCCAGTTACAGGCCGTACGAGCAGTACTTC
.	TRBV24-1	TRBJ2-2	.	CATSDSPIRRTGELFF	TGTGCCACCAGTGATTCCCCTATTAGGCGCACCGGGGAGCTGTTTTTT
.	TRBV5-8	TRBJ1-4	.	CASSLEVGSGRLEKLFF	TGTGCCAGCAGCTTGGAGGTGGGGTCGGGACGGCTAGAAAAACTGTTTTTT
few	TRBV10-3	TRBJ1-6	.	CAINEDGGGPLHF	TGTGCCATCAACGAGGACGGCGGTGGGCCCCTCCACTTT
few	TRBV29-1	TRBJ2-7	TRBD1	CSVDGTGYEQYF	TGCAGCGTTGACGGGACAGGCTACGAGCAGTACTTC
many	TRBV19	TRBJ2-3	TRBD1	CASSITGGSTDTQYF	TGTGCCAGTAGTATAACAGGGGGGAGCACAGATACGCAGTATTTT
.	TRBV5-1	TRBJ2-7	.	CASSGTYIYEQYF	TGCGCCAGCAGCGGTACCTACATCTACGAGCAGTACTTC
.	TRBV10-2	TRBJ2-7	TRBD1	CASSAFGTGQEQYF	TGCGCCAGCAGTGCGTTCGGGACAGGGCAGGAGCAGTACTTC
.	TRBV15	TRBJ2-3	.	CATSREVRGTDTQYF	TGTGCCACCAGCAGAGAAGTCAGGGGCACAGATACGCAGTATTTT
many	TRBV4-1	TRBJ2-7	.	CASSQDPAAGANEQYF	TGCGCCAGCAGCCAAGATCCGGCGGCAGGGGCTAACGAGCAGTACTTC
.	TRBV2	TRBJ2-7	.	CASSRWGQGVGEQYF	TGTGCCAGCAGTCGGTGGGGCCAGGGCGTTGGCGAGCAGTACTTC
.	TRBV14	TRBJ2-5	.	CASSQAVQATQYF	TGTGCCAGCAGCCAAGCGGTCCAGGCGACCCAGTACTTC
.	TRBV9	TRBJ2-1	.	CASSLGLEQFF	TGTGCCAGCTCACTAGGTTTGGAGCAGTTCTTC
.	TRBV20-1	TRBJ2-7	TRBD1	CSGFGTGFYEQYF	TGCAGTGGCTTCGGGACAGGGTTCTACGAGCAGTACTTC
many	TRBV19	TRBJ2-7	TRBD1	CASSLTGEAYEQYF	TGTGCCAGTAGCCTCACAGGGGAAGCCTACGAGCAGTACTTC